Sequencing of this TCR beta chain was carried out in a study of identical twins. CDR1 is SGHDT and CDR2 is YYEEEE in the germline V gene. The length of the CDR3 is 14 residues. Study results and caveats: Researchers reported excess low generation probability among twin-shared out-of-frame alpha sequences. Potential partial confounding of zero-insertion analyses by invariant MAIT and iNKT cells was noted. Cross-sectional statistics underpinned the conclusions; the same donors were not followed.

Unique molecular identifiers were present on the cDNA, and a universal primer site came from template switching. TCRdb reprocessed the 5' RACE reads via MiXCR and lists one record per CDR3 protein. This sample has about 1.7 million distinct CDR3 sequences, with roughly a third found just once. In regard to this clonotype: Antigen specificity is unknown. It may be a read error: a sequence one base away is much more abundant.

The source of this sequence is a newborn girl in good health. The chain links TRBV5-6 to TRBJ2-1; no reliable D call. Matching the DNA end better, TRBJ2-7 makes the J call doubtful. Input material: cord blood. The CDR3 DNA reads TGTGCCAGCAGCTTGGAGGCTGGCTACAATGAGCAGTACTTC. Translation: CASSLEAGYNEQYF.